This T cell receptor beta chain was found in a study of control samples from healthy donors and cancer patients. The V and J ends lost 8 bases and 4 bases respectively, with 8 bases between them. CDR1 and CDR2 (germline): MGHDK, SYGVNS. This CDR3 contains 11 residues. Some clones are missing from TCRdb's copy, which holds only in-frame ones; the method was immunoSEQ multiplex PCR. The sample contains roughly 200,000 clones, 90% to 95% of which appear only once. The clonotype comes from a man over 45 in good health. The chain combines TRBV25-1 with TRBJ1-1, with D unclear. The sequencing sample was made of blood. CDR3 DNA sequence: TGTGCCAGCGGTGTTGGCACTGAAGCTTTCTTT. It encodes CASGVGTEAFF. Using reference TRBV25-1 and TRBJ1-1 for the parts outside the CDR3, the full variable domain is EADIYQTPRYLVIGTGKKITLECSQTMGHDKMYWYQQDPGMELHLIHYSYGVNSTEKGDLSSESTVSRIRTEHFPLTLESARPSHTSQYLCASGVGTEAFFGQGTRLTVV.